This is a list of T cell receptor beta chains from one sample in a study of blood T cell dynamics during melanoma immunotherapy. Data came from immunoSEQ multiplex PCR; TCRdb stores just in-frame clones and leaves some out. The sample records roughly 900 clones, 88% being singletons. Source: cell-free DNA from blood, taken from a patient treated with checkpoint blockade. These receptors originate from a human donor with melanoma. The CDR3 runs from the conserved cysteine through the conserved F or W. D genes are given only for firm matches. Some rows mark clone size as missing; the rest say once, few, many or name a class of expanded clone.

size	V	J	D	CDR3	DNA
.	TRBV23-1	TRBJ1-2	.	CASSRKKNWFGPGYTF	TGCGCCAGCAGTAGGAAAAAAAACTGGTTTGGACCTGGCTACACCTTC
.	TRBV19	TRBJ2-7	.	CASSSRGRDEQYF	TGTGCCAGTAGTTCGAGGGGCCGGGACGAGCAGTACTTC
.	TRBV7-9	TRBJ2-2	.	CASSFGILDYTGELFF	TGTGCCAGCAGCTTCGGTATCCTAGACTACACCGGGGAGCTGTTTTTT
.	TRBV19	TRBJ1-6	.	CASSIDAGTVYNSPLHF	TGTGCCAGTAGTATAGATGCCGGGACCGTTTATAATTCACCCCTCCACTTT
.	TRBV19	TRBJ1-1	.	CASRTKGEAFF	TGTGCCAGTAGGACAAAAGGGGAAGCTTTCTTT
.	TRBV27	TRBJ2-1	TRBD2	CASSFFPYTWTSGRTEQFF	TGTGCCAGCAGCTTCTTTCCCTACACTTGGACTAGCGGGAGAACTGAGCAGTTCTTC
.	TRBV25-1	TRBJ1-4	.	CASSESAFATNEKLFF	TGTGCCAGCAGTGAATCGGCGTTCGCAACTAATGAAAAACTGTTTTTT
.	TRBV5-5	TRBJ2-4	.	CASSGGGGQNIQYF	TGTGCCAGCAGCGGAGGTGGGGGACAAAACATTCAGTACTTC
.	TRBV27	TRBJ2-3	.	CASSPAAGTDTQYF	TGTGCCAGCAGTCCCGCGGCAGGCACAGATACGCAGTATTTT
.	TRBV28	TRBJ1-5	.	CASIPGHSNQPQHF	TGTGCCAGCATCCCGGGTCATAGCAATCAGCCCCAGCATTTT
.	TRBV7-9	TRBJ2-5	.	CASSPWGGEKTQYF	TGTGCCAGCAGCCCCTGGGGGGGCGAGAAGACCCAGTACTTC
few	TRBV28	TRBJ2-3	TRBD2	CASTGTSGRVRTDTQYF	TGTGCCAGCACTGGAACTAGCGGGAGGGTGCGCACAGATACGCAGTATTTT
.	TRBV5-1	TRBJ2-3	.	CASIEGVRDGPQYF	TGCGCCAGCATAGAAGGAGTGCGGGACGGTCCGCAGTATTTT
.	TRBV7-9	TRBJ2-2	TRBD1	CASSRTGNTGELFF	TGTGCCAGCAGCCGGACAGGGAACACCGGGGAGCTGTTTTTT
.	TRBV18	TRBJ2-5	.	CASSLPGRETQYF	TGTGCCAGCTCACTTCCCGGGCGCGAGACCCAGTACTTC
.	TRBV7-8	TRBJ2-7	.	CASSKDRTYEQYF	TGTGCCAGCAGCAAAGACAGGACCTACGAGCAGTACTTC
.	TRBV13	TRBJ1-1	.	CASSLSGGGNTEAFF	TGTGCCAGCAGCCTATCGGGGGGAGGGAACACTGAAGCTTTCTTT
.	TRBV7-9	TRBJ2-6	TRBD1	CASSWRTGVLSGANVLTF	TGTGCCAGCAGCTGGCGGACAGGGGTCCTCTCTGGGGCCAACGTCCTGACTTTC